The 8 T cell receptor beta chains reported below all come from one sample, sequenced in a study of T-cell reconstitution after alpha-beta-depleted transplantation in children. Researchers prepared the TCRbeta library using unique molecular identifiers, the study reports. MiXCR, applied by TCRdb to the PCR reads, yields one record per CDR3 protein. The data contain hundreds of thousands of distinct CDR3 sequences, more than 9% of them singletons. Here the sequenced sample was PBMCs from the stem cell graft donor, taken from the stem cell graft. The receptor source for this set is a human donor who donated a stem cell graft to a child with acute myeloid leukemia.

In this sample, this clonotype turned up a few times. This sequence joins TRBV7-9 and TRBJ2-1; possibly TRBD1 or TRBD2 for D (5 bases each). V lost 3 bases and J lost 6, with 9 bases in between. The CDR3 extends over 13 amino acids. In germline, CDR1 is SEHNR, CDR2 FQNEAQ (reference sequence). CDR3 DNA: TGTGCCAGCAGCTTCGGGGCGAGCAATGAGCAGTTCTTC. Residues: CASSFGASNEQFF.

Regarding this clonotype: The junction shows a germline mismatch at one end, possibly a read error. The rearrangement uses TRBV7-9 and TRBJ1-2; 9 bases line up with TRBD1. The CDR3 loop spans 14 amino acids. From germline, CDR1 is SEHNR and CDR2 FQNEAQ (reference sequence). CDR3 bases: TGTGCCAGCAGCGAACGGGACAGGGTCGATTGGGGGTCCTTC. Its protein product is CASSERDRVDWGSF.

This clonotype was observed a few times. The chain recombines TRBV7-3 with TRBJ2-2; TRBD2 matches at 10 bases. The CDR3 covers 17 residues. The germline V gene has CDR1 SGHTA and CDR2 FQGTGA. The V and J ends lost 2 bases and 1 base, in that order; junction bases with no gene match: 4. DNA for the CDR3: TGTGCCAGCAGCTTACTAGCGGGAGCAGGGAACACCGGGGAGCTGTTTTTT. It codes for CASSLLAGAGNTGELFF.

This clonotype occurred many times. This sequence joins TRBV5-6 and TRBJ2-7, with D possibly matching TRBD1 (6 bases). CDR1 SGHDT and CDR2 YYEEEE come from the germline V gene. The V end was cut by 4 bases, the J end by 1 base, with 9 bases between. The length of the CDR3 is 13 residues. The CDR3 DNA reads TGTGCCAGCAGCGGAGACAGGTCCTACGAGCAGTACTTC. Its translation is CASSGDRSYEQYF. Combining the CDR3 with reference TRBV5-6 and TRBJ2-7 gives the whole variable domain DAGVTQSPTHLIKTRGQQVTLRCSPKSGHDTVSWYQQALGQGPQFIFQYYEEEERQRGNFPDRFSGHQFPNYSSELNVNALLLGDSALYLCASSGDRSYEQYFGPGTRLTVT.

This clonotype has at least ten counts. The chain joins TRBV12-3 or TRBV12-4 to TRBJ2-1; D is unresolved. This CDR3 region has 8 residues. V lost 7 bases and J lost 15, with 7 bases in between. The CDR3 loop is CASTPGFF. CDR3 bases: TGTGCCAGCACCCCGGGGTTCTTC.

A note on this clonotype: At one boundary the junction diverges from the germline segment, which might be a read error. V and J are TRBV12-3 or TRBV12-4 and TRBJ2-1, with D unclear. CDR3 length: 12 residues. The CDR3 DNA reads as TGTGCCAGCAGTTTGGGCCCCAATGAGCAGCTCTTC. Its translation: CASSLGPNEQLF.

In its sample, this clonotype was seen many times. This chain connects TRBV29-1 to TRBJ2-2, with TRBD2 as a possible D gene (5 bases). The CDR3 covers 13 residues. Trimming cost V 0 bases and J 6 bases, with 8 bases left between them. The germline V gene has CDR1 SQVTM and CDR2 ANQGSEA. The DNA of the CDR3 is TGCAGCGTTGAAGAAGACTATCCCGGGGAGCTGTTTTTT. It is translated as CSVEEDYPGELFF.

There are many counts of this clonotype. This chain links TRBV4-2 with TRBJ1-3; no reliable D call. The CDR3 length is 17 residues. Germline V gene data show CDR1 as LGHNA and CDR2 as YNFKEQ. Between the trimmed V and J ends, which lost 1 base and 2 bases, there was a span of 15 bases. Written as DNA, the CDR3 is TGTGCCAGCAGCCAAGCCCTCTCCGGTGTCACTGGAAACACCATATATTTT. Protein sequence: CASSQALSGVTGNTIYF.